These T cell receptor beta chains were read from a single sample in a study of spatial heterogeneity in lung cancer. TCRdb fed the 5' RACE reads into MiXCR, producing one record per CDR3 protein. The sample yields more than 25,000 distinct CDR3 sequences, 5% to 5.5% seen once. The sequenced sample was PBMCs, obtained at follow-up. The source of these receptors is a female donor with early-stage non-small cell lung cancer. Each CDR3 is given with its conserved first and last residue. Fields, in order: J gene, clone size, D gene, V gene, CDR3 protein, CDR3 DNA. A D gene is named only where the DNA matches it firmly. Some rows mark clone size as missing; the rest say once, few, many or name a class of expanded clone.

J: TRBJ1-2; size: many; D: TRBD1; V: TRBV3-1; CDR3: CASGEGALNYGYTF; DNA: TGTGCCAGCGGGGAGGGGGCGCTGAACTATGGCTACACCTTC
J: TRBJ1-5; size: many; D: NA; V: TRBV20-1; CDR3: CSARTGSQPQHF; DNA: TGCAGTGCTAGAACGGGGAGCCAGCCCCAGCATTTT
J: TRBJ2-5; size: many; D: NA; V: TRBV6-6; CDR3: CASSYRPAYQETQYF; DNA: TGTGCCAGCAGTTACCGCCCCGCTTACCAAGAGACCCAGTACTTC
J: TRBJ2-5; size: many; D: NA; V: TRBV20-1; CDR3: CSARDNGGPETQYF; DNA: TGCAGTGCTAGAGATAACGGAGGGCCAGAGACCCAGTACTTC
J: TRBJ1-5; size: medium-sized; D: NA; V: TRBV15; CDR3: CATSRDDRRSSNQPQHF; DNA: TGTGCCACCAGCAGAGATGATCGGAGGTCGAGCAATCAGCCCCAGCATTTT
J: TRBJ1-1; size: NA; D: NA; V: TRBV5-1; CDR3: CASSLRDSNTEAFF; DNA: TGCGCCAGCAGCCTCCGGGATTCGAACACTGAAGCTTTCTTT
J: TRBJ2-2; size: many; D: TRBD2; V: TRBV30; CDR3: CAWISLAGVGGELFF; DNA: TGTGCCTGGATTAGTCTAGCGGGAGTCGGAGGGGAGCTGTTTTTT
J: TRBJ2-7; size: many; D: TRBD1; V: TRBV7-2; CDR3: CASSTSGTGSYEQYF; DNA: TGTGCCAGCAGCACCTCCGGGACAGGGTCCTACGAGCAGTACTTC
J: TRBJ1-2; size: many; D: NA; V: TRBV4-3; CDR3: CASSQDGLNYGYTF; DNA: TGCGCCAGCAGCCAAGACGGGCTGAACTATGGCTACACCTTC
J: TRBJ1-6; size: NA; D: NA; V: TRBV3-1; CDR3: CANSPGGPRSPLHF; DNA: TGTGCCAACAGCCCCGGGGGACCTCGGTCACCCCTCCACTTT
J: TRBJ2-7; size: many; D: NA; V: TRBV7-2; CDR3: CASSPLGPEPYEQYF; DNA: TGTGCCAGCAGCCCCCTTGGGCCGGAACCCTACGAGCAGTACTTC
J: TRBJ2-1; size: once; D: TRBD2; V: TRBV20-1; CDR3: CSARDPTSGGNEQFF; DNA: TGCAGTGCTAGAGATCCGACTAGCGGGGGCAATGAGCAGTTCTTC
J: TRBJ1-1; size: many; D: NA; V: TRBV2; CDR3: CASRAVVEGTEAFF; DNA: TGTGCCAGCAGAGCCGTTGTGGAGGGAACTGAAGCTTTCTTT
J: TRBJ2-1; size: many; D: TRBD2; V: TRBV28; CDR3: CASSHLAGGNNEQFF; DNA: TGTGCCAGCAGTCACCTAGCGGGAGGGAACAATGAGCAGTTCTTC
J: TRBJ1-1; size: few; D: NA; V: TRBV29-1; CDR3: CSAVSQNTEAFF; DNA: TGCAGCGCCGTGAGCCAGAACACTGAAGCTTTCTTT
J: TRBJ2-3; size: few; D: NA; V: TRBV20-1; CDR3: CSARDFRRADTQYF; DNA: TGCAGTGCCAGGGACTTCCGGCGCGCAGATACGCAGTATTTT
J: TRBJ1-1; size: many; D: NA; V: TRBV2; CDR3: CASKGAGRAEAFF; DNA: TGTGCCAGCAAAGGGGCCGGGAGGGCTGAAGCTTTCTTT
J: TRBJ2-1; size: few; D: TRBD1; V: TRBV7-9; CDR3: CASSLGDRGLYEQFF; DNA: TGTGCCAGCAGCTTGGGTGACAGGGGGCTTTATGAGCAGTTCTTC
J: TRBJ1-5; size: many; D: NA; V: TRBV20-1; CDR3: CSASQDSNQPQHF; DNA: TGCAGTGCTAGCCAGGACAGTAATCAGCCCCAGCATTTT
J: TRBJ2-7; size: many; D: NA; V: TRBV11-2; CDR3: CASSSNRAYEQYF; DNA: TGTGCCAGCAGCTCTAACAGGGCCTACGAGCAGTACTTC
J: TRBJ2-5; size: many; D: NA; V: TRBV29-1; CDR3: CSVGPLSGWETQYF; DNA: TGCAGCGTGGGACCCCTCTCGGGTTGGGAGACCCAGTACTTC
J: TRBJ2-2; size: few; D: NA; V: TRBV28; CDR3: CASSLGPQKAYYTGELFF; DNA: TGTGCCAGCAGTTTAGGTCCTCAGAAGGCCTACTACACCGGGGAGCTGTTTTTT
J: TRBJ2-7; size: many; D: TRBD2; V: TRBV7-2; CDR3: CASSPTSGYEQYF; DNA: TGTGCCAGCAGCCCTACTAGCGGCTACGAGCAGTACTTC
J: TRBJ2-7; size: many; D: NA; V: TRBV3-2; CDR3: CASFFGARLAVSYEQYF; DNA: TGTGCCAGCTTTTTCGGAGCCCGACTAGCGGTAAGCTACGAGCAGTACTTC
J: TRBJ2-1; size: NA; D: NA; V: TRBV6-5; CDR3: CASSYSEEQFF; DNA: TGTGCCAGCAGTTACTCAGAGGAGCAGTTCTTC
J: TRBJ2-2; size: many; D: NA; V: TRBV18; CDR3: CASSPLGLQNTGELFF; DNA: TGTGCCAGCTCACCTTTGGGACTTCAGAACACCGGGGAGCTGTTTTTT
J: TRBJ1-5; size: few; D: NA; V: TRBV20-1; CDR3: CSASDSAGASYSNQPQHF; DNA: TGCAGTGCTAGCGATTCGGCAGGGGCCTCCTATAGCAATCAGCCCCAGCATTTT
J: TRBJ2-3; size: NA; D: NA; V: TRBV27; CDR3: CASSLGVQTSSTDTQYF; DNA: TGTGCCAGCAGTTTGGGGGTACAGACCTCTAGCACAGATACGCAGTATTTT
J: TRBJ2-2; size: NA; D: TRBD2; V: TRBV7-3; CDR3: CASSLVAGAVAGELFF; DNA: TGTGCCAGCAGCTTAGTTGCGGGAGCGGTGGCCGGGGAGCTGTTTTTT
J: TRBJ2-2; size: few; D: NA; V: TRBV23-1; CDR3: CASVPHTGELFF; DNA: TGCGCCTCGGTCCCTCACACCGGGGAGCTGTTTTTT
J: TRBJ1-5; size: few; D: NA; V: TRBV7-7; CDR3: CASSPTVNQPQHF; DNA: TGTGCTAGCAGCCCCACGGTGAATCAGCCCCAGCATTTT
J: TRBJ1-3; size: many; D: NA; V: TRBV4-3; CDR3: CASSQDDGRGNTIYF; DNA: TGCGCCAGCAGCCAAGACGACGGGCGGGGAAACACCATATATTTT
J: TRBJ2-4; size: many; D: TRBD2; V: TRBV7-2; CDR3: CASSSRLAGGRGIQYF; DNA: TGTGCCAGCAGCTCCCGACTAGCGGGAGGGCGTGGCATTCAGTACTTC
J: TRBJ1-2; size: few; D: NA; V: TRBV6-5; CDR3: CASSYSQFRGLEYGYTF; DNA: TGTGCCAGCAGTTACTCCCAATTCAGGGGACTTGAGTATGGCTACACCTTC
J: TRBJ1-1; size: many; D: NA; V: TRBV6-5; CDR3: CASNDNTDMNTEAFF; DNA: TGTGCCAGCAATGATAACACCGACATGAACACTGAAGCTTTCTTT
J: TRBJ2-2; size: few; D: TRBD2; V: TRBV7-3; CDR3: CSSSLTLTSGSLGELFF; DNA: TGTTCCAGCAGCTTAACGTTAACTAGCGGGAGTTTGGGGGAGCTGTTTTTT
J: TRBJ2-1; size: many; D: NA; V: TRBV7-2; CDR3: CASSLTAGDNEQFF; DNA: TGTGCCAGCAGCTTAACGGCAGGGGACAATGAGCAGTTCTTC
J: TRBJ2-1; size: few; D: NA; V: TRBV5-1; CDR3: CASSLGTVKNNEQFF; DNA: TGCGCCAGCAGCTTGGGGACAGTAAAAAACAATGAGCAGTTCTTC
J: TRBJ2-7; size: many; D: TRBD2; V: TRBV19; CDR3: CASSGTGTSGSYEQYF; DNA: TGTGCCAGTAGTGGTACCGGGACTAGCGGATCCTACGAGCAGTACTTC
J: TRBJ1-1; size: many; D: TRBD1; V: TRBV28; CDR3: CASSQGGAITEAFF; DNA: TGTGCCAGCAGTCAGGGGGGCGCGATTACTGAAGCTTTCTTT
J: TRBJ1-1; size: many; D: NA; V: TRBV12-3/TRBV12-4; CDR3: CASTLGGTEAFF; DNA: TGTGCCAGCACCCTTGGGGGGACTGAAGCTTTCTTT
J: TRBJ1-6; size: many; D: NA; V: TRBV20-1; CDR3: CSARERDNSPLHF; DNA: TGCAGTGCTAGAGAACGGGATAATTCACCCCTCCACTTT
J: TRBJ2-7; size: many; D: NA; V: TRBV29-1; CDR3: CSVEDPRGGVDEQYF; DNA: TGCAGCGTTGAAGATCCTCGCGGAGGTGTAGATGAGCAGTACTTC
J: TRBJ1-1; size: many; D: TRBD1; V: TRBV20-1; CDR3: CSARDRQGLYTEAFF; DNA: TGCAGTGCTAGAGATAGACAGGGTCTTTACACTGAAGCTTTCTTT
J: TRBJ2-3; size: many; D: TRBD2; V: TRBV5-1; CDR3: CASSLLAGAVSDTQYF; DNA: TGCGCCAGCAGCTTGCTAGCGGGAGCGGTCTCAGATACGCAGTATTTT
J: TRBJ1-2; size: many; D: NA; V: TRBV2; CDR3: CASSGTPGADYGYTF; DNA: TGTGCCAGCAGCGGCACGCCGGGGGCCGACTATGGCTACACCTTC
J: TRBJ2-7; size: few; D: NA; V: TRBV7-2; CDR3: CASSLDGGARSYEQYF; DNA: TGTGCCAGCAGCTTAGATGGCGGAGCGAGATCCTACGAGCAGTACTTC
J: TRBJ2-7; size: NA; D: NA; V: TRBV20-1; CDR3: CSASGGYEQYF; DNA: TGCAGTGCTAGCGGGGGTTACGAGCAGTACTTC